These 19 T cell receptor beta chains originate from one sample sequenced in a study of molecular identifiers for immune sequencing clone quantification. MiXCR was run by TCRdb on the PCR reads, yielding one entry per CDR3 protein. The sample has 250,000 to 400,000 distinct CDR3 sequences, 20% to 25% seen once. The sample was naive CD8+ T cells from blood, with Jurkat cell RNA spiked in. Sample subset: FACS-sorted CD8+CD4-CCR7+CD45RA+ naive T cells. The receptor source for this set is a human donor in good health. Some libraries in this study had Jurkat cell RNA spiked in.

This clonotype was picked up many times. The genes are TRBV6-2 or TRBV6-3 and TRBJ2-7; weak D call: TRBD2 (5 bases). CDR1 and CDR2 from the germline V gene are MNHEY and SVGEGT. The CDR3 is 14 amino acids. Between the trimmed V and J ends, which lost 2 bases and 3 bases, there was a span of 11 bases. The CDR3 sequence is CASSYLVASYEQYF. For the CDR3, the DNA is TGTGCCAGCAGTTACCTGGTAGCGAGCTACGAGCAGTACTTC.

This clonotype is a singleton in its sample. The chain combines TRBV2 with TRBJ2-7; 15 bases are shared with TRBD2. The CDR3 is 19 residues long. Germline CDR1 SNHLY, CDR2 FYNNEI. The V segment lost 2 bases and the J segment 0 bases; nucleotides outside the gene matches: 8. CDR3 nucleotides: TGTGCCAGCAGTGAACCCCTGGGACTAGCGGGAGGAGACTCCTACGAGCAGTACTTC. Its translation is CASSEPLGLAGGDSYEQYF.

This clonotype showed up many times. The chain uses TRBV4-3 and TRBJ2-5; TRBD1 matches at 9 bases. The CDR3 is made up of 15 amino acids. V gave up 1 base and J gave up 2 bases; unmatched junction bases: 2. The V gene's germline CDR1 is LGHNA and CDR2 YSLEER. The CDR3 coding sequence is TGCGCCAGCAGCCAAGGGGACAGGGCTCAAGAGACCCAGTACTTC. Protein sequence: CASSQGDRAQETQYF.

The genes are TRBV6-6 and TRBJ1-4; no clear D gene. In germline, CDR1 is MNHNY, CDR2 SVGAGI (reference sequence). The CDR3 spans 16 residues. V shed 8 bases and J shed 0 bases, with 16 bases lying between them. CDR3 sequence: CASCPGEVATNEKLFF. In nucleotides, the CDR3 is TGTGCCAGCTGCCCCGGGGAGGTTGCAACTAATGAAAAACTGTTTTTT.

The genes are TRBV27 and TRBJ2-7; D perhaps matches TRBD2 (5 bases). Germline values: CDR1 MNHEY, CDR2 SMNVEV (reference sequence). Trimming cost V 3 bases and J 4 bases, with 13 bases left between them. The CDR3 consists of 14 residues. The DNA of the CDR3 is TGTGCCAGCAGTTTCGGGGTAACCGGGTACGAGCAGTACTTC. Translated, it gives CASSFGVTGYEQYF.

Many counts were recorded for this clonotype. The chain joins TRBV6-5 to TRBJ2-7; D gene ambiguous. The CDR3 totals 13 residues. V lost 2 bases, J lost 7 bases, and 12 bases lay in between. Germline loops: CDR1 MNHEY, CDR2 SVGAGI. CDR3 sequence reads: CASSYGPALEQYF. The DNA of the CDR3 is TGTGCCAGCAGTTACGGTCCAGCACTAGAGCAGTACTTC.

This clonotype occurred many times. This chain uses TRBV20-1 with TRBJ1-1; D ambiguous. Trimming shortened V by 3 bases and J by 2 bases, and 7 bases separated the two germline ends. CDR1 and CDR2 from the germline V gene are DFQATT and SNEGSKA (reference sequence). The CDR3 covers 12 residues. The DNA for the CDR3 is TGCAGTGCTAGGTCCCGAAACACTGAAGCTTTCTTT. Protein sequence: CSARSRNTEAFF.

This clonotype was observed at least ten times. DNA of the CDR3: TGTGCCAGCAGCCCGCAGGGGTTGGGGAACACTGAAGCTTTCTTT. This sequence encodes CASSPQGLGNTEAFF. The genes are TRBV7-9 and TRBJ1-1; D is perhaps TRBD1 (6 bases). From germline, CDR1 is SEHNR and CDR2 FQNEAQ (reference sequence). The length of the CDR3 is 15 residues. Trimming took 5 bases from V and 1 from J, leaving 14 bases between them.

Concerning this clonotype itself: A much larger clonotype is one base distant, so this may be a read error. The genes are TRBV5-6 and TRBJ1-1; a weak D match, TRBD1 (5 bases). Trimming took 2 bases from V and 10 from J, leaving 12 bases between them. This CDR3 spans 12 amino acids. From germline, CDR1 is SGHDT and CDR2 YYEEEE. The CDR3 is CASSFGTPVAFF. For the CDR3, the DNA is TGTGCCAGCAGCTTCGGGACTCCTGTAGCTTTCTTT. Looking up the rest from reference TRBV5-6 and TRBJ1-1 gives the full variable domain: DAGVTQSPTHLIKTRGQQVTLRCSPKSGHDTVSWYQQALGQGPQFIFQYYEEEERQRGNFPDRFSGHQFPNYSSELNVNALLLGDSALYLCASSFGTPVAFFGQGTRLTVV.

As regards this clonotype: This sequence may be a read error, since a much larger clone differs from it by one base. The gene calls are TRBV6-2 or TRBV6-3 and TRBJ2-7; a weak D match, TRBD2 (6 bases). Germline CDR1 reads MNHEY; CDR2 reads SVGEGT. The ends were cut back, 7 bases at V and 2 bases at J, with 15 bases in the middle. The CDR3 is 14 amino acids. The chain's CDR3 is CASNDQDYPYEQYF. The DNA of the CDR3 is TGTGCCAGCAACGACCAGGACTACCCCTACGAGCAGTACTTC.

The count of this clonotype is one. One base away lies a much larger clone, so this may be a sequencing read error. The rearrangement joins TRBV10-3 to TRBJ2-7, with 9 bases matching TRBD1. Looked up from germline, CDR1 is ENHRY and CDR2 is SYGVKD. The CDR3 spans 13 residues. The CDR3 reads CTIRDRGFDEQYF. The DNA of the CDR3 is TGTACCATCCGTGACAGGGGGTTCGACGAGCAGTACTTC.

This clonotype showed up many times. This chain connects TRBV5-5 to TRBJ2-7; no clear D. The CDR3 is made up of 15 amino acids. V was trimmed by 1 base and J by 2 bases, leaving 13 bases between them. Germline lookup yields CDR1 SGHKS and CDR2 YYEKEE (reference sequence). The DNA for the CDR3 is TGTGCCAGCAGCTTGTCTCCAGCGATGACCTACGAGCAGTACTTC. Translating gives CASSLSPAMTYEQYF.

In its sample, this clonotype was seen a few times. The chain uses TRBV28 and TRBJ2-3; 14 positions match TRBD2. Germline V gene lookup returns CDR1 MDHEN and CDR2 SYDVKM. CDR3 length: 16 residues. Trimming at V came to 6 bases and at J to 5 bases, leaving 7 bases not matched to a gene. The CDR3 protein is CASRPRLAGGLDTQYF. Written as DNA, the CDR3 is TGTGCCAGCAGACCAAGACTAGCGGGAGGGTTAGATACGCAGTATTTT.

This clonotype appeared many times. This chain connects TRBV5-1 to TRBJ2-4; 11 bases fit TRBD2. This CDR3 is built from 16 residues. Germline V gene sequence: CDR1 SGHRS, CDR2 YFSETQ. V trimming: 2 bases; J trimming: 4 bases; junction bases outside the gene matches: 5. As DNA, the CDR3 is TGCGCCAGCAGCTTTTGGGGGACTAGCGGAAAAAACATTCAGTACTTC. Translation: CASSFWGTSGKNIQYF.

The J gene is TRBJ1-5, the V gene TRBV5-6; D gene uncertain. Germline V lookup: CDR1 SGHDT, CDR2 YYEEEE. Between the trimmed V and J ends, which lost 0 bases and 0 bases, there was a span of 10 bases. The CDR3 spans 16 residues. CDR3 sequence (DNA): TGTGCCAGCAGCTTGGGGTCGGGTTATAGCAATCAGCCCCAGCATTTT. The encoded protein is CASSLGSGYSNQPQHF.

This clonotype was counted many times. V gene TRBV9 combines with J gene TRBJ2-3; TRBD2 is a possible D gene (5 bases). The CDR3 is made up of 15 amino acids. Germline V gene lookup returns CDR1 SGDLS and CDR2 YYNGEE. V gave up 2 bases and J gave up 0 bases, with 10 bases separating them. CDR3 sequence (DNA): TGTGCCAGCAGCGTTGGGGAGTCTAGCACAGATACGCAGTATTTT. Its translation is CASSVGESSTDTQYF.

This clonotype was counted many times. The chain uses TRBV5-1 and TRBJ1-1, with TRBD1 identical over 7 bases. CDR1 SGHRS and CDR2 YFSETQ come from the germline V gene. The CDR3 is made up of 14 amino acids. V trimming: 4 bases; J trimming: 1 base; junction bases outside the gene matches: 4. CDR3 loop: CASSHGTANTEAFF. As DNA, the CDR3 is TGCGCCAGCAGCCACGGGACAGCGAACACTGAAGCTTTCTTT.

Remarks on this clonotype: The junction and the germline gene differ at one end; a read error may be behind it. V usage is TRBV20-1 and J usage is TRBJ2-7, with D unclear. CDR1 and CDR2 from the germline V gene are DFQATT and SNEGSKA (reference sequence). CDR3 length: 13 residues. The CDR3: CSAADTSSYEQCF. As DNA, the CDR3 is TGCAGTGCTGCTGACACGAGCTCCTACGAGCAGTGCTTC.

In its sample, this clonotype was seen many times. This rearrangement joins TRBV28 to TRBJ2-7; a possible D gene is TRBD1 (6 bases). The germline V and J ends were trimmed by 6 bases and 6 bases, with 15 bases remaining between them. This CDR3 has 13 amino acids. In germline, CDR1 is MDHEN, CDR2 SYDVKM. DNA of the CDR3: TGTGCCAGCAGCCGGACTCGGACAGCCGAGCAGTACTTC. Translated: CASSRTRTAEQYF.